These 25 T cell receptor beta chains originate from one sample sequenced in a study of blood T cell repertoires in COVID-19. Libraries were prepared by immunoSEQ multiplex PCR; TCRdb keeps only in-frame clonotypes and omits some of them. The sample has some 450,000 clones, roughly 88% seen once. Sequencing used peripheral blood. The receptors derive from a woman aged 50 to 60 with COVID-19, enrolled during active disease.

This chain links TRBV19 with TRBJ1-2; TRBD1 might be the D (6 bases). The germline gives CDR1 LNHDA, CDR2 SQIVND (reference sequence). There are 14 residues in the CDR3. V dropped 4 bases and J dropped 8 bases, with 17 bases sitting between them. The CDR3 bases are TGTGCCAGTAGTAGACTTGGGGGCACGCGAGGCTACACCTTC. Encoded protein: CASSRLGGTRGYTF.

V gene TRBV11-2 combines with J gene TRBJ2-3, with 12 positions matching TRBD2. The trim removed 6 bases at V and 7 bases at J, leaving 8 bases unmatched. This CDR3 is built from 15 residues. Germline loops: CDR1 SGHAT, CDR2 FQNNGV. This CDR3 is CASRDPSGGANTQYF. The DNA for the CDR3 is TGTGCCAGCAGAGACCCTAGCGGGGGGGCGAATACGCAGTATTTT.

The sample holds one count of this clone. The gene calls are TRBV27 and TRBJ2-3; 8 positions match TRBD2. Germline V gene lookup returns CDR1 MNHEY and CDR2 SMNVEV (reference sequence). V gave up 5 bases and J gave up 1 base; unmatched junction bases: 5. The CDR3 sequence is 15 residues long. The CDR3 is CASSDGGAGTDTQYF. DNA of the CDR3: TGTGCCAGCAGTGACGGGGGGGCCGGCACAGATACGCAGTATTTT.

This chain links TRBV7-3 with TRBJ2-3; D is uncertain. Germline loops: CDR1 SGHTA, CDR2 FQGTGA. The CDR3 is 13 residues long. V lost 8 bases to trimming and J lost 6 bases, with 15 bases between them. CDR3 region: CASSAPNGDTQYF. The CDR3 region has the DNA TGTGCCAGCTCTGCCCCGAACGGGGATACGCAGTATTTT.

This clone showed up just once. This rearrangement joins TRBV6-1 to TRBJ1-1; D call uncertain. CDR3 length equals 17 residues. Germline lookup yields CDR1 MNHNS and CDR2 SASEGT. Trimming removed 3 bases at V and 4 bases at J, with 21 bases between. CDR3 loop: CASSDGTKIRSSTEAFF. Written as DNA, the CDR3 is TGTGCCAGCAGTGATGGAACGAAGATAAGATCTAGCACTGAAGCTTTCTTT.

The chain is built from TRBV2 and TRBJ2-3; D gene unclear. Per germline, CDR1 SNHLY and CDR2 FYNNEI. The length of the CDR3 is 15 residues. V was pared by 7 bases and J by 0 bases, with 14 bases between. The CDR3 here is CASTDLGTSTDTQYF. The CDR3 DNA follows: TGTGCCAGCACCGACTTAGGCACTAGCACAGATACGCAGTATTTT. The full variable domain, rest sourced from reference TRBV2 and TRBJ2-3, is EPEVTQTPSHQVTQMGQEVILRCVPISNHLYFYWYRQILGQKVEFLVSFYNNEISEKSEIFDDQFSVERPDGSNFTLKIRSTKLEDSAMYFCASTDLGTSTDTQYFGPGTRLTVL.

The rearrangement links TRBV2 to TRBJ2-7, with 10 bases matching TRBD1. This CDR3 is 15 amino acids long. The V gene end was trimmed by 8 bases and the J gene end by 5 bases; junction bases not matched to a gene: 12. Germline V lookup: CDR1 SNHLY, CDR2 FYNNEI. The CDR3 DNA reads TGTGCCAGCCGATTTTTGGGACAGGGGTCCCACGAGCAGTACTTC. The encoded protein is CASRFLGQGSHEQYF.

V gene TRBV12-3 or TRBV12-4 combines with J gene TRBJ1-2, with D possibly TRBD1 on 6 matching bases. Trimming cost V 7 bases and J 8 bases, with 14 bases left between them. CDR3 length: 12 residues. Here the CDR3 DNA reads TGTGCCAGCACTCTAGGGGGTAGGGGCTACACCTTC. This gives the protein CASTLGGRGYTF.

This chain connects TRBV4-1 to TRBJ1-3; 7 nucleotides line up with TRBD1. The CDR3 runs 18 residues. V shed 0 bases, J shed 4 bases, and the junction held 12 bases outside the gene matches. Germline V lookup: CDR1 MGHRA, CDR2 YSYEKL. The DNA of the CDR3 is TGCGCCAGCAGCCAAGATTCCCGGACAGGTGTAGTGGGAAACACCATATATTTT. It is translated as CASSQDSRTGVVGNTIYF.

This clone occurred once. This chain uses TRBV30 with TRBJ1-4; the match to TRBD1 covers 8 bases. The J segment lost 1 base and the V segment lost 4 bases, leaving 5 bases of the junction unmatched. Germline loops: CDR1 GTSNPN, CDR2 SVGIG (reference sequence). The CDR3 length is 15 residues. Here the CDR3 reads CAWNPGGLTNEKLFF. CDR3 nucleotides: TGTGCCTGGAACCCAGGGGGCTTAACTAATGAAAAACTGTTTTTT.

This sequence joins TRBV30 and TRBJ2-7; D is uncertain. Germline loops: CDR1 GTSNPN, CDR2 SVGIG (reference sequence). The CDR3 has 13 residues. The ends were cut back, 3 bases at V and 2 bases at J, with 11 bases in the middle. As DNA, the CDR3 is TGTGCCTGGAGCGGCGGCGGTACCTACGAGCAGTACTTC. This translates into CAWSGGGTYEQYF. The whole variable domain, filled in from reference TRBV30 and TRBJ2-7, reads SQTIHQWPATLVQPVGSPLSLECTVEGTSNPNLYWYRQAAGRGLQLLFYSVGIGQISSEVPQNLSASRPQDRQFILSSKKLLLSDSGFYLCAWSGGGTYEQYFGPGTRLTVT.

The chain links TRBV3-1 (or the pseudogene TRBV3-2) to TRBJ1-5; D possibly corresponds to TRBD1 (6 bases). V lost 0 bases, J lost 7 bases, and 13 bases lay in between. Germline V gene data show CDR1 as LGHDT and CDR2 as YNNKEL (reference sequence). The CDR3 spans 15 residues. The CDR3 region is CASSQEGQSDQPQHF. CDR3 DNA sequence: TGTGCCAGCAGCCAAGAAGGACAGTCGGACCAGCCCCAGCATTTT.

The chain couples TRBV12-5 to TRBJ2-1; D gene uncertain. Trimming took 2 bases from V and 8 from J, leaving 10 bases between them. CDR3 length: 13 amino acids. Germline V lookup: CDR1 LGHNT, CDR2 FRNRAP. Here the CDR3 DNA reads TGTGCTAGTGGTTTGTCCCCTGGGCATGAGCAGTTCTTC. This codes for CASGLSPGHEQFF.

The chain links TRBV28 to TRBJ1-1; 11 bases align to TRBD1. The CDR3 is made up of 14 amino acids. Trimming removed 6 bases from V and 6 bases from J; junction bases left unmatched: 6. Germline V gene lookup returns CDR1 MDHEN and CDR2 SYDVKM. The CDR3 loop reads CASSPGQGVAEAFF. CDR3 DNA sequence: TGTGCCAGCAGCCCGGGACAGGGGGTCGCTGAAGCTTTCTTT.

This clone has just one count. The genes are TRBV25-1 and TRBJ2-6; maybe TRBD2 (5 bases). CDR3 length: 17 residues. Germline V gene lookup returns CDR1 MGHDK and CDR2 SYGVNS. Between the trimmed V and J ends, which lost 8 bases and 1 base, there was a span of 18 bases. CDR3 nucleotides: TGTGCCAGCTCAATCACGAGGGTAGGATCTGGGGCCAACGTCCTGACTTTC. This codes for CASSITRVGSGANVLTF.

V gene TRBV3-1 (or the pseudogene TRBV3-2) combines with J gene TRBJ1-2; perhaps TRBD1 as D (6 bases). Germline CDR1 LGHDT, CDR2 YNNKEL (reference sequence). The germline V and J ends were trimmed by 1 base and 2 bases, with 11 bases remaining between them. CDR3 length equals 15 residues. The CDR3 DNA is TGTGCCAGCAGCCAAGCGAGGGGGATCAACTATGGCTACACCTTC. Residues: CASSQARGINYGYTF.

CDR3 nucleotide sequence: TGTGCCAGCAGTGGTGGACAGGGGACGGAATGGAACACTGAAGCTTTCTTT. Protein product: CASSGGQGTEWNTEAFF. The chain employs TRBV6-1 and TRBJ1-1; 9 nucleotides align to TRBD1. Per germline, CDR1 MNHNS and CDR2 SASEGT. Trimming cost V 4 bases and J 1 base; bases outside gene matches: 10. This CDR3 comprises 17 residues.

The chain is built from TRBV28 and TRBJ2-7; 9 bases fit TRBD2. The length of the CDR3 is 15 residues. The V gene's germline CDR1 is MDHEN and CDR2 SYDVKM. Unmatched junction bases numbered 7, after V lost 2 bases and J lost 5 bases. The CDR3 sequence is CASSLRSSGKDEQYF. CDR3 bases: TGTGCCAGCAGTTTAAGGTCTAGCGGGAAGGACGAGCAGTACTTC.

The rearrangement joins TRBV9 to TRBJ2-3, with 9 bases lining up with TRBD2. The CDR3 has 12 amino acids. The germline V gene encodes CDR1 SGDLS and CDR2 YYNGEE. After removal of 10 bases from V and 5 bases from J, the junction contained 5 bases not matched to a gene. The CDR3 sequence: CARGRGGDTQYF. The CDR3 DNA reads TGTGCCCGCGGGCGGGGGGGAGATACGCAGTATTTT.

This clone was detected once. This sequence joins TRBV2 and TRBJ2-7; the D gene is possibly TRBD1 (6 bases). V gave up 9 bases and J gave up 0 bases, with 15 bases separating them. CDR1 and CDR2 from the germline V gene are SNHLY and FYNNEI. The CDR3 is made up of 14 amino acids. The CDR3 protein is CASQIRDNSYEQYF. CDR3 DNA: TGTGCCAGTCAGATCCGGGACAACTCCTACGAGCAGTACTTC.

The chain has TRBV3-1 (or the pseudogene TRBV3-2) and TRBJ2-3; 13 nucleotides line up with TRBD2. This CDR3 region has 18 residues. CDR1 is LGHDT, CDR2 YNNKEL, per germline (reference sequence). J gave up 5 bases and V 5 bases, and 13 bases lay outside the gene matches. This CDR3 reads CASSVLAGGPSGQDTQYF. CDR3 in DNA: TGTGCCAGCAGCGTACTAGCGGGGGGGCCGTCCGGCCAAGATACGCAGTATTTT.

This sequence joins TRBV2 and TRBJ1-1; unclear D gene. The CDR3 spans 13 residues. V was trimmed by 7 bases and J by 9 bases, leaving 18 bases between them. Germline lookup yields CDR1 SNHLY and CDR2 FYNNEI. CDR3 region: CASKLITGDKAFF. The CDR3 nucleotides read TGTGCCAGCAAGTTGATCACTGGAGATAAAGCTTTCTTT.

The J gene is TRBJ2-1, the V gene TRBV14; TRBD2 matches at 14 bases. Germline-derived CDR1 and CDR2 are SGHDN and FVKESK. The CDR3 length is 17 residues. The ends lost 3 bases at V and 10 bases at J; junction bases unmatched: 11. The CDR3: CASSQLTSGGGLEEQFF. The CDR3 DNA reads TGTGCCAGCAGCCAGTTGACTAGCGGGGGGGGCCTTGAGGAGCAGTTCTTC.

The rearrangement joins TRBV19 to TRBJ1-4; 7 positions match TRBD1. The CDR3 is 14 amino acids. Germline trimming cut 4 bases from V and 5 bases from J; bases unmatched to any gene: 4. Germline CDR1 LNHDA, CDR2 SQIVND (reference sequence). This chain's CDR3 is CASSSDRANEKLFF. CDR3 DNA sequence: TGTGCCAGTAGTAGCGACAGGGCAAATGAAAAACTGTTTTTT. The whole variable domain, remainder taken from reference TRBV19 and TRBJ1-4, is DGGITQSPKYLFRKEGQNVTLSCEQNLNHDAMYWYRQDPGQGLRLIYYSQIVNDFQKGDIAEGYSVSREKKESFPLTVTSAQKNPTAFYLCASSSDRANEKLFFGSGTQLSVL.

The chain recombines TRBV6-5 with TRBJ2-1, with 7 bases fitting TRBD2. CDR1 is MNHEY, CDR2 SVGAGI, per germline. The CDR3 runs 13 residues. Trimming cost V 6 bases and J 7 bases; bases outside gene matches: 6. The CDR3 protein is CASSSGAKNEQFF. The CDR3 nucleotides read TGTGCCAGCAGCAGCGGGGCTAAAAATGAGCAGTTCTTC.